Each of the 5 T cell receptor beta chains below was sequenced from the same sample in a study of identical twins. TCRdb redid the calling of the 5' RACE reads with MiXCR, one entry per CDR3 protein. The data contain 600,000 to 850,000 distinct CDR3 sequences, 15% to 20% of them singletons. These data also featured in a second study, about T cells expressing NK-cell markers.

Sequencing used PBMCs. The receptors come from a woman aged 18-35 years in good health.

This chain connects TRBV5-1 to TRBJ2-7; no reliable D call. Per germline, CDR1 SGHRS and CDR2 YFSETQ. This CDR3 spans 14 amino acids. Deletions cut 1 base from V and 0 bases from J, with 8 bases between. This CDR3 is CASSLPSPSYEQYF. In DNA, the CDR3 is TGCGCCAGCAGCTTGCCCTCACCCTCCTACGAGCAGTACTTC.

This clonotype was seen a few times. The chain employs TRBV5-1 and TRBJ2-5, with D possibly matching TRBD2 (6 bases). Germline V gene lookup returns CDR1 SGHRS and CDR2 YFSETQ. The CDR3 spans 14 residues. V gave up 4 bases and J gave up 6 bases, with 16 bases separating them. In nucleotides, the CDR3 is TGCGCCAGCAGCCTCGGAGGGTTCCTCAAGACCCAGTACTTC. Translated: CASSLGGFLKTQYF. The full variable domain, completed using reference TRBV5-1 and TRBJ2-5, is KAGVTQTPRYLIKTRGQQVTLSCSPISGHRSVSWYQQTPGQGLQFLFEYFSETQRNKGNFPGRFSGRQFSNSRSEMNVSTLELGDSALYLCASSLGGFLKTQYFGPGTRLLVL.

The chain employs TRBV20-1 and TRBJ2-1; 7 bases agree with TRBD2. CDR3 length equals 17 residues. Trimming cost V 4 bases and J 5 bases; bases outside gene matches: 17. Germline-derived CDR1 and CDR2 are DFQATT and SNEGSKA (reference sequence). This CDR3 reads CSAMDRQFLAGDNEQFF. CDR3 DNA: TGCAGTGCTATGGATCGACAGTTTTTGGCGGGGGACAATGAGCAGTTCTTC.

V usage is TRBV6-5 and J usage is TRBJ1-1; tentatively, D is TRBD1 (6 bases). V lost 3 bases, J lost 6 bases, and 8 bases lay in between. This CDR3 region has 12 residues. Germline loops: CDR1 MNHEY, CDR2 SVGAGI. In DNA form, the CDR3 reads TGTGCCAGCAGTTATGACAGGTCTGAAGCTTTCTTT. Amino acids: CASSYDRSEAFF.

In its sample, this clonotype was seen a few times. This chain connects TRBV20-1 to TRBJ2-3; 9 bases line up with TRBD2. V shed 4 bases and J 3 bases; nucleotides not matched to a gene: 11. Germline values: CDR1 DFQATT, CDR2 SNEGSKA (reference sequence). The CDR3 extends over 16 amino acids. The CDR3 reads CSAIWGLALHTDTQYF. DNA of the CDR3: TGCAGTGCTATTTGGGGACTAGCACTTCATACAGATACGCAGTATTTT.